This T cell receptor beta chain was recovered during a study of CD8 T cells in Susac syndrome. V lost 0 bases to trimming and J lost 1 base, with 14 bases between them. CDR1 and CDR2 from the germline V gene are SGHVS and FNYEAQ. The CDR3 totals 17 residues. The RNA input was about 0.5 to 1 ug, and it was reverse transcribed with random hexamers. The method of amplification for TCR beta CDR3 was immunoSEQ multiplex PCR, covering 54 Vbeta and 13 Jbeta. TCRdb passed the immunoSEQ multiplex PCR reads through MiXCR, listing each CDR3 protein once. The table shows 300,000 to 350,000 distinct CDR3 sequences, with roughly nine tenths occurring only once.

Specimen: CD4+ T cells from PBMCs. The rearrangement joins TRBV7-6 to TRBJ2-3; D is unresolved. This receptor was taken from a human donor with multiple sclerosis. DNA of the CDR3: TGTGCCAGCAGCTTAGCAAGGTCGCAGGACCGCACAGATACGCAGTATTTT. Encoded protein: CASSLARSQDRTDTQYF.